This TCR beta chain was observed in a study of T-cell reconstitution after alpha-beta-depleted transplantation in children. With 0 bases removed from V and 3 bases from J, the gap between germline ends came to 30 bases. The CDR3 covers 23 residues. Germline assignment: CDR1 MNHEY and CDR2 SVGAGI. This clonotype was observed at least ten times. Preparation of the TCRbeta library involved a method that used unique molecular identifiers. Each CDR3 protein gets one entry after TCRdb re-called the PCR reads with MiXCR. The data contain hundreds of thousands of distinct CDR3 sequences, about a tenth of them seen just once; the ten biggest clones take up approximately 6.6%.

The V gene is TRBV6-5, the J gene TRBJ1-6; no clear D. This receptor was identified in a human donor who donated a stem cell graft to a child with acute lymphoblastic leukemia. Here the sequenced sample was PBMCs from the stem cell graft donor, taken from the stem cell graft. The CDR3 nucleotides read TGTGCCAGCAGTTACTCGTGGCGGAGAATGACCGTAGTAAAGATGAGCTATAATTCACCCCTCCACTTT. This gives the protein CASSYSWRRMTVVKMSYNSPLHF.